The 12 T cell receptor beta chains in this list originate from one sample, sequenced in a study of blood T cell repertoires in COVID-19. The repertoire was sequenced with immunoSEQ multiplex PCR; TCRdb's copy has only in-frame clones and lacks some. Among about 100,000 clones listed, just under 80% were seen once. Input material: peripheral blood. The receptors originated from a woman in her 70s with acute or convalescent COVID-19.

This chain connects TRBV4-3 to TRBJ2-3, with TRBD1 identical over 9 bases. Per germline, CDR1 LGHNA and CDR2 YSLEER. CDR3 length equals 15 residues. The V segment lost 0 bases and the J segment 3 bases; nucleotides outside the gene matches: 1. CDR3: CASSQDGTGTDTQYF. Here the CDR3 DNA reads TGCGCCAGCAGCCAAGATGGGACAGGGACAGATACGCAGTATTTT.

This clone came up a few times. The rearrangement joins TRBV6-5 to TRBJ2-2; the match to TRBD1 covers 9 bases. J was trimmed by 1 base and V by 6 bases; bases with no gene match: 3. CDR3 length equals 15 residues. Germline V gene lookup returns CDR1 MNHEY and CDR2 SVGAGI. The CDR3 loop is CASRPDRGNTGELFF. In DNA form, the CDR3 reads TGTGCCAGCAGGCCGGACAGGGGGAACACCGGGGAGCTGTTTTTT.

V usage is TRBV11-2 and J usage is TRBJ1-6; 10 bases match TRBD1. Germline-derived CDR1 and CDR2 are SGHAT and FQNNGV. V dropped 5 bases and J dropped 17; count of bases not matched to a gene: 9. The CDR3 contains 13 residues. The CDR3 coding sequence is TGTGCCAGCAGCCTACACCGGGACAGGGGATTCCACTTT. It translates to CASSLHRDRGFHF. Full variable domain (missing parts from reference TRBV11-2 and TRBJ1-6): EAGVAQSPRYKIIEKRQSVAFWCNPISGHATLYWYQQILGQGPKLLIQFQNNGVVDDSQLPKDRFSAERLKGVDSTLKIQPAKLEDSAVYLCASSLHRDRGFHFGNGTRLTVT.

This sequence joins TRBV9 and TRBJ1-3, with a weak D call TRBD1 (5 bases). V lost 3 bases and J lost 0, with 16 bases in between. The CDR3 contains 17 residues. Germline V gives CDR1 SGDLS, CDR2 YYNGEE. DNA of the CDR3: TGTGCCAGCAGCGCTCTCCCAGGGCAGACCTCTGGAAACACCATATATTTT. Amino acids: CASSALPGQTSGNTIYF.

The CDR3 sequence: CASSIPGAPYGYTF. In DNA form, the CDR3 reads TGTGCCAGCAGCATCCCAGGGGCGCCCTATGGCTACACCTTC. This sequence joins TRBV7-9 and TRBJ1-2; maybe TRBD1 (6 bases). CDR1 SEHNR and CDR2 FQNEAQ come from the germline V gene (reference sequence). CDR3 size: 14 residues. V was cut by 5 bases and J by 4 bases, with 14 bases left in between.

This clone was seen a handful of times. The chain is built from TRBV19 and TRBJ2-7; D is uncertain. In germline, CDR1 is LNHDA, CDR2 SQIVND (reference sequence). CDR3 length: 13 residues. V was trimmed by 2 bases and J by 1 base, leaving 6 bases between them. CDR3 nucleotides: TGTGCCAGTAGTATATCAGGTTCCTACGAGCAGTACTTC. The encoded protein is CASSISGSYEQYF.

This clone came up a few times. The chain couples TRBV6-5 to TRBJ1-5, with a weak D call TRBD1 (5 bases). Looked up from germline, CDR1 is MNHEY and CDR2 is SVGAGI. The CDR3 is 13 amino acids. Trimming cost V 6 bases and J 3 bases, with 9 bases left between them. The CDR3 coding sequence is TGTGCCAGCAGCCCCAGGGACAATCAGCCCCAGCATTTT. Translation: CASSPRDNQPQHF.

The genes are TRBV19 and TRBJ1-1, with D unclear. The germline V gene has CDR1 LNHDA and CDR2 SQIVND (reference sequence). This CDR3 comprises 14 residues. The ends were cut back, 6 bases at V and 3 bases at J, with 14 bases in the middle. In nucleotides, the CDR3 is TGTGCCAGTAGGGGCCAGGCCGGCGACACTGAAGCTTTCTTT. Translated, it gives CASRGQAGDTEAFF.

This chain joins TRBV7-9 and TRBJ1-4, with D perhaps matching TRBD1 (6 bases). Germline CDR1 is SEHNR and CDR2 is FQNEAQ (reference sequence). The CDR3 has 15 amino acids. Trimming pared 6 bases from V and 3 bases from J, leaving 14 bases between. The chain's CDR3 is CASRGPGAANEKLFF. For the CDR3, the DNA is TGTGCCAGCAGAGGTCCAGGGGCGGCTAATGAAAAACTGTTTTTT.

This clone was detected once. This chain uses TRBV27 with TRBJ1-5; 10 nucleotides align to TRBD1. This CDR3 contains 15 residues. Germline V gene sequence: CDR1 MNHEY, CDR2 SMNVEV (reference sequence). With 5 bases clipped from V and 5 bases from J, the junction kept 6 bases outside the gene matches. The CDR3 nucleotides read TGTGCCAGCAGTCCTTCGACAGGGGGCTATCAGCCCCAGCATTTT. Residues: CASSPSTGGYQPQHF.

The chain carries TRBV29-1 and TRBJ1-2, with 8 bases that match TRBD1. CDR3 length equals 12 residues. J was trimmed by 7 bases and V by 5 bases; bases with no gene match: 6. Germline CDR1 and CDR2: SQVTM and ANQGSEA. The CDR3 bases are TGCAGCGTTTACGGGGGGACAGGTGGCTACACCTTC. Translating it yields CSVYGGTGGYTF.

The V and J genes are TRBV6-6 and TRBJ1-1, with 7 nucleotides matching TRBD1. The CDR3 covers 13 residues. Trimming removed 5 bases from V and 8 bases from J; junction bases left unmatched: 8. CDR1 and CDR2 from the germline V gene are MNHNY and SVGAGI (reference sequence). The CDR3 DNA reads TGTGCCAGCAGTCACCAGACAGGGCCCGAAGCTTTCTTT. This codes for CASSHQTGPEAFF.